This entry features one TCR beta chain sequence. This CDR3 contains 15 residues. CDR1 is SGHRS, CDR2 YFSETQ, per germline. The junction had 5 bases not matched to a gene; V was cut back by 0 bases and J by 5 bases. The data stem from a study of cytomegalovirus exposure and HLA in healthy donors. PCR employed 60 Vbeta and 13 Jbeta primers. TCRdb's copy holds only in-frame clones and misses some; the assay was immunoSEQ multiplex PCR. Of under 150,000 clones listed, 75% to 85% were seen once; the top ten hold 2% to 3%. The chain joins TRBV5-1 to TRBJ2-7; 10 positions agree with TRBD1. This receptor was obtained from a man aged 50-59 years in good health and CMV-seronegative. Sequences were obtained from PBMCs. As DNA, the CDR3 is TGCGCCAGCAGCTTGGGACAGGGGGCTCGGGACGAGCAGTACTTC. This gives the protein CASSLGQGARDEQYF.